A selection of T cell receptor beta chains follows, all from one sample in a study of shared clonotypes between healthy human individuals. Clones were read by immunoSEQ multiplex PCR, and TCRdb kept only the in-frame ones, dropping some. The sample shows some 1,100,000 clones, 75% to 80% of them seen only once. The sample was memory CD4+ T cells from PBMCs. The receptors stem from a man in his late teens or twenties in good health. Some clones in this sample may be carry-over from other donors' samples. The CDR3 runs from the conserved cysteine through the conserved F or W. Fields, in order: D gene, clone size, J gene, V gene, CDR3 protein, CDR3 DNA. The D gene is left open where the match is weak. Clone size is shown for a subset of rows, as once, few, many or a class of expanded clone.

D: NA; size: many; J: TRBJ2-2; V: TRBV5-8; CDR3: CASSLARASAGGELFF; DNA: TGTGCCAGCAGCTTGGCCAGGGCCAGCGCGGGCGGGGAGCTGTTTTTT
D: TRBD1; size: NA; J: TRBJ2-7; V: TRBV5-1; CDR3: CASSPTGVYEQYF; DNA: TGCGCCAGCAGCCCGACAGGGGTCTACGAGCAGTACTTC
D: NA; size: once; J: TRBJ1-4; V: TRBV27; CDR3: CASSGPGGEKLFF; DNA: TGTGCCAGCAGTGGGCCAGGAGGGGAAAAACTGTTTTTT
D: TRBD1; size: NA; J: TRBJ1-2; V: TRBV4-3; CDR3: CASSQAGTGVFGYTF; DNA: TGCGCCAGCAGCCAGGCCGGGACAGGGGTTTTTGGCTACACCTTC
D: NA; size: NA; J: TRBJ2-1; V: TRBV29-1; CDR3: CSVRGTSGSGDEQFF; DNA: TGCAGCGTTCGAGGGACGTCTGGTTCGGGCGATGAGCAGTTCTTC
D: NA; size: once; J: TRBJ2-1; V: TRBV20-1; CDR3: CSAAVKQFF; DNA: TGCAGTGCTGCGGTAAAGCAGTTCTTC
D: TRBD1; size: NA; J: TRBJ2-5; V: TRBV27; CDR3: CASSFSSGQVLETQYF; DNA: TGTGCCAGCAGTTTTTCGTCGGGACAGGTTTTAGAGACCCAGTACTTC
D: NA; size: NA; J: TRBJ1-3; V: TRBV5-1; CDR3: CASSSLPGNTIYF; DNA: TGCGCCAGCAGCTCTTTACCTGGAAACACCATATATTTT
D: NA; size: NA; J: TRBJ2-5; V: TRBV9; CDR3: CASSVELVQETQYF; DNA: TGTGCCAGCAGCGTAGAACTAGTACAAGAGACCCAGTACTTC
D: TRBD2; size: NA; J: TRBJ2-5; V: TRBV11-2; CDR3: CASSSIRLAGHQETQYF; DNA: TGTGCCAGCAGCTCAATCCGACTAGCGGGACACCAAGAGACCCAGTACTTC
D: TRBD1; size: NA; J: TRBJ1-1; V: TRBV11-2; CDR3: CASSLGVGQTNTEAFF; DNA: TGTGCCAGCAGCTTAGGAGTGGGACAGACGAACACTGAAGCTTTCTTT
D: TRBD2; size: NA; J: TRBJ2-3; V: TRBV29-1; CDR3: CSVLPWGAGGPNTDTQYF; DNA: TGCAGCGTCCTCCCCTGGGGAGCGGGAGGGCCAAACACAGATACGCAGTATTTT
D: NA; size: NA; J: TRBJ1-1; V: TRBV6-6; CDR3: CASSYSITEAFF; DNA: TGTGCCAGCAGTTACTCTATCACTGAAGCTTTCTTT
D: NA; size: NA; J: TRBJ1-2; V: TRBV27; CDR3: CASSFTGDGYTF; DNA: TGTGCCAGCAGTTTTACGGGGGACGGCTACACCTTC
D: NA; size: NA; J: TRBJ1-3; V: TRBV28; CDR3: CASSLSRMGNTIYF; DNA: TGTGCCAGCAGTTTATCCCGCATGGGAAACACCATATATTTT